This entry concerns a single TCR beta chain. Authors' analysis steps: Researchers report that nucleated cell counts were estimated from reference gene primer amplification. Sequencing was performed with immunoSEQ multiplex PCR; in TCRdb, only in-frame clones are kept and a portion is missing. The D gene and trimming were derived from the DNA, and the V and J assignments and clone size from that table. The sample records around 300,000 clones, around nine tenths being singletons. These data originate in a study of blood T cell repertoires in COVID-19. Study in general: Both acute and convalescent COVID-19 samples were obtained from the United States, Italy and Spain.

Losses at the gene ends were 10 bases for V and 5 bases for J; bases not matched to a gene: 9. Germline-derived CDR1 and CDR2 are ENHRY and SYGVKD. The CDR3 runs to 14 residues. The TCR was taken from a man aged 50-60 years with acute or convalescent COVID-19. The gene calls are TRBV10-3 and TRBJ2-5; 11 bases are shared with TRBD2. Source material: peripheral blood. CDR3 nucleotide sequence: TGTGCCACCAATAGACTAGCGGGGCGGGAGACCCAGTACTTC. The encoded protein is CATNRLAGRETQYF.